A single sample is the source of the 26 T cell receptor beta chains below, sequenced in a study of beta chain features in type 1 diabetes. TCRB transcripts that were expressed got sequenced, as all of the isolated RNA had been reverse transcribed. TCRdb keeps only in-frame clones here, not all; method: immunoSEQ multiplex PCR. The sample has about 340,000 clones, 8% seen once. What was sequenced was central memory CD4+ T cells from blood. The origin of the receptors is a woman under 30 in good health.

This chain joins TRBV4-3 and TRBJ2-6, with 7 bases aligning to TRBD2. With 2 bases clipped from V and 0 bases from J, the junction kept 10 bases outside the gene matches. The CDR3 sequence is 19 residues long. The germline CDR1 and CDR2 sequences are LGHNA and YSLEER. The CDR3 nucleotides are TGCGCCAGCAGCCAATTAGGGGACTATCCCCTCTCTGGGGCCAACGTCCTGACTTTC. This translates into CASSQLGDYPLSGANVLTF.

The sample holds a few counts of this clone. The chain joins TRBV19 to TRBJ2-1; 7 nucleotides line up with TRBD1. The trim removed 6 bases at V and 5 bases at J, leaving 13 bases unmatched. There are 16 residues in the CDR3. Per germline, CDR1 LNHDA and CDR2 SQIVND (reference sequence). Here the CDR3 DNA reads TGTGCCAGTAGGTTCGACAGGGCAAGCTCTCACAATGAGCAGTTCTTC. It yields the protein CASRFDRASSHNEQFF.

This clone was seen a handful of times. The CDR3 loop is CASSVSAQEGNTIYF. Written as DNA, the CDR3 is TGCGCCAGCAGCGTCAGCGCCCAGGAGGGAAACACCATATATTTT. This chain uses TRBV5-1 with TRBJ1-3; the D is unclear. This CDR3 is 15 amino acids long. V was trimmed by 4 bases and J by 4 bases, leaving 15 bases between them. Germline V gives CDR1 SGHRS, CDR2 YFSETQ.

This chain joins TRBV5-4 and TRBJ2-1; TRBD2 aligns across 11 bases. Germline V lookup: CDR1 SGHNT, CDR2 YYREEE (reference sequence). J lost 7 bases, V lost 4 bases, and 16 bases had no gene match. The CDR3 is made up of 18 amino acids. CDR3 DNA: TGTGCCAGCAGCCTTCGGGGAGTAGCGGGAGGGCCGGGGAATGAGCAGTTCTTC. Protein: CASSLRGVAGGPGNEQFF.

This clone was seen a few times. J is TRBJ2-7 and V is TRBV6-1, with 7 bases matching TRBD1. Germline V CDR1 and CDR2: MNHNS, SASEGT. The CDR3 has 14 amino acids. V lost 6 bases to trimming and J lost 6 bases; unmatched junction nucleotides: 11. CDR3: CASSDREESFEQYF. CDR3 nucleotide sequence: TGTGCCAGCAGCGACAGGGAAGAATCGTTCGAGCAGTACTTC.

This clone has only a few counts. V is TRBV5-1 and J is TRBJ2-7, with D possibly called TRBD1 or TRBD2 (5 bases each). Deletions cut 3 bases from V and 6 bases from J, with 19 bases between. Looked up from germline, CDR1 is SGHRS and CDR2 is YFSETQ. The CDR3 extends over 15 amino acids. CDR3 region: CASSYQGVPGLEQYF. CDR3 sequence (DNA): TGCGCCAGCAGCTATCAGGGAGTACCGGGCCTCGAGCAGTACTTC.

V and J are TRBV15 and TRBJ2-5; 8 nucleotides agree with TRBD1. V lost 2 bases, J lost 2 bases, and 13 bases stayed unmatched. CDR3 length equals 18 residues. Germline V gene sequence: CDR1 LNHNV, CDR2 YYDKDF (reference sequence). CDR3 DNA: TGTGCCACCAGCAGAAGGCAGGGGGCCCACCAGTTTCAAGAGACCCAGTACTTC. Residues: CATSRRQGAHQFQETQYF.

The chain couples TRBV5-6 to TRBJ2-5; maybe TRBD1 (5 bases). The germline V and J ends were trimmed by 4 bases and 3 bases, with 22 bases remaining between them. Germline V gives CDR1 SGHDT, CDR2 YYEEEE. The CDR3 is 17 residues long. CDR3 sequence: CASSPHGARLTEETQYF. The CDR3, as DNA: TGTGCCAGCAGCCCCCATGGGGCCAGATTGACCGAAGAGACCCAGTACTTC.

This clone has ten or more counts. V gene TRBV6-6 combines with J gene TRBJ2-3; D is unresolved. Trimming removed 2 bases from V and 6 bases from J, with 3 bases in between. CDR3 length: 11 residues. From germline, CDR1 is MNHNY and CDR2 SVGAGI (reference sequence). CDR3 protein: CASSYKDTQYF. CDR3 nucleotides: TGTGCCAGCAGTTACAAGGATACGCAGTATTTT.

This clone has a handful of counts. The sample contains more than one DNA sequence encoding this CDR3. The chain links TRBV5-1 to TRBJ2-1; 10 nucleotides match TRBD1. The length of the CDR3 is 14 residues. Germline CDR1 SGHRS, CDR2 YFSETQ. Germline trimming cut 0 bases from V and 7 bases from J; bases unmatched to any gene: 1. The chain's CDR3 is CASSLGTGGNEQFF. As DNA, the CDR3 is TGCGCCAGCAGCTTGGGGACAGGGGGAAATGAGCAGTTCTTC.

This clone turned up a few times. This sequence joins TRBV9 and TRBJ2-3; TRBD2 might be the D (5 bases). The CDR3 runs to 16 residues. The germline CDR1 and CDR2 sequences are SGDLS and YYNGEE. The V gene lost 0 bases and the J gene lost 0 bases, with 11 bases spanning the gap. The CDR3 sequence: CASSVVAGLSTDTQYF. CDR3 in DNA: TGTGCCAGCAGCGTAGTTGCGGGTTTGAGCACAGATACGCAGTATTTT.

The chain links TRBV7-2 to TRBJ1-2; D gene unclear. The CDR3 runs to 14 residues. V was pared by 3 bases and J by 8 bases, with 16 bases between. Germline V gene data show CDR1 as SGHTA and CDR2 as FQGNSA. CDR3 nucleotides: TGTGCCAGCAGCTTCACCGAGTCGCGGGGAGGCTACACCTTC. Translating gives CASSFTESRGGYTF.

The chain has TRBV6-5 and TRBJ2-7; the D is unclear. This CDR3 region has 14 residues. Deletions cut 6 bases from V and 0 bases from J, with 12 bases between. Germline CDR1 and CDR2: MNHEY and SVGAGI. CDR3 DNA sequence: TGTGCCAGCAGATACGACGTCAGCTCCTACGAGCAGTACTTC. It translates to CASRYDVSSYEQYF.

The gene calls are TRBV5-1 and TRBJ2-5; 12 positions agree with TRBD1. V trimming: 4 bases; J trimming: 5 bases; junction bases outside the gene matches: 6. The CDR3 spans 15 residues. CDR1 is SGHRS, CDR2 YFSETQ, per germline. CDR3 residues: CASSPGQGARETQYF. In DNA form, the CDR3 reads TGCGCCAGCAGCCCGGGACAGGGGGCGCGGGAGACCCAGTACTTC. Based on the CDR3 plus reference TRBV5-1 and TRBJ2-5, the full variable domain is KAGVTQTPRYLIKTRGQQVTLSCSPISGHRSVSWYQQTPGQGLQFLFEYFSETQRNKGNFPGRFSGRQFSNSRSEMNVSTLELGDSALYLCASSPGQGARETQYFGPGTRLLVL.

This clone came up a few times. An end of the junction differs from the germline gene, which may be a read error. This chain uses TRBV20-1 with TRBJ2-5, with D possibly being TRBD2 (6 bases). Germline-derived CDR1 and CDR2 are DFQATT and SNEGSKA (reference sequence). The CDR3 sequence is 11 residues long. The CDR3: CSARLRREYHF. The CDR3 DNA is TGCAGTGCTAGGCTTAGGAGGGAGTACCACTTC.

The V gene is TRBV15, the J gene TRBJ2-7; D may be TRBD2 (6 bases). The CDR3 loop spans 16 amino acids. Germline values: CDR1 LNHNV, CDR2 YYDKDF (reference sequence). V lost 3 bases and J 3 bases, leaving 18 bases between the germline ends. CDR3 in amino acids: CATSSVAGLARYEQYF. CDR3 DNA sequence: TGTGCCACCAGCAGTGTCGCGGGGCTAGCGCGCTACGAGCAGTACTTC.

This clone was seen more than once but under ten times. The chain carries TRBV18 and TRBJ2-2; tentative D call: TRBD2 (6 bases). Germline V lookup: CDR1 KGHSH, CDR2 LQKENI. V was trimmed by 1 base and J by 0 bases, leaving 9 bases between them. CDR3 size: 16 residues. CDR3 DNA: TGTGCCAGCTCACCACGGAGCGGGCCGAACACCGGGGAGCTGTTTTTT. It is translated as CASSPRSGPNTGELFF.

The V call is TRBV11-2, the J call TRBJ1-2, with 7 bases lining up with TRBD1. Per germline, CDR1 SGHAT and CDR2 FQNNGV. The CDR3 is 13 residues long. V lost 5 bases and J lost 8; bases outside the gene matches: 8. CDR3 in DNA: TGTGCCAGCAGCCCGGACAGGTTTGGAGGCTACACCTTC. The encoded protein is CASSPDRFGGYTF.

The gene calls are TRBV5-6 and TRBJ2-3; tentative D call: TRBD2 (5 bases). The CDR3 is 15 amino acids. CDR1 SGHDT and CDR2 YYEEEE come from the germline V gene. V lost 0 bases and J 5 bases, leaving 13 bases between the germline ends. The DNA of the CDR3 is TGTGCCAGCAGCTTGGGTGTGGGAGCTGTAGATACGCAGTATTTT. Translation gives CASSLGVGAVDTQYF. Supplemented by reference TRBV5-6 and TRBJ2-3, the full variable domain reads DAGVTQSPTHLIKTRGQQVTLRCSPKSGHDTVSWYQQALGQGPQFIFQYYEEEERQRGNFPDRFSGHQFPNYSSELNVNALLLGDSALYLCASSLGVGAVDTQYFGPGTRLTVL.

V is TRBV7-9 and J is TRBJ2-3; 12 nucleotides match TRBD2. In germline, CDR1 is SEHNR, CDR2 FQNEAQ (reference sequence). This CDR3 region has 15 residues. V was pared by 6 bases and J by 4 bases, with 5 bases of the junction left unmatched. CDR3 in DNA: TGTGCCAGCAGACCTGGACTAGCGGGGCCAGATACGCAGTATTTT. Its translation is CASRPGLAGPDTQYF.

The chain uses TRBV12-5 and TRBJ1-5; D is ambiguous. The germline CDR1 and CDR2 sequences are LGHNT and FRNRAP. V lost 10 bases to trimming and J lost 5 bases, with 6 bases between them. The CDR3 is 10 residues long. The CDR3 coding sequence is TGTGCTAACGAGGATCAGCCCCAGCATTTT. Protein product: CANEDQPQHF.

This clone showed up just a few times. This chain uses TRBV28 with TRBJ2-1; the D gene is possibly TRBD2 (5 bases). Germline V gives CDR1 MDHEN, CDR2 SYDVKM. V dropped 2 bases and J dropped 10 bases, with 9 bases sitting between them. The CDR3 totals 12 residues. CDR3 nucleotide sequence: TGTGCCAGCAGTTTAGAGGGCTGGGAGCAGTTCTTC. This codes for CASSLEGWEQFF.

This clone showed up many times. The rearrangement links TRBV7-2 to TRBJ2-1, with D perhaps TRBD1 (6 bases). Trimming cost V 2 bases and J 3 bases, with 11 bases left between them. Germline V gene sequence: CDR1 SGHTA, CDR2 FQGNSA. The CDR3 covers 15 residues. The CDR3 loop is CASSLSGQLYNEQFF. The CDR3 DNA reads TGTGCCAGCAGCTTATCCGGACAGCTCTACAATGAGCAGTTCTTC.

This clone came up a few times. J is TRBJ2-1 and V is TRBV25-1; 11 bases are shared with TRBD2. The germline gives CDR1 MGHDK, CDR2 SYGVNS. The CDR3 covers 15 residues. Trimming took 3 bases from V and 6 from J; bases not matched to a gene: 4. The CDR3 DNA follows: TGTGCCAGCAGTGAGGGACTAGCGGCAATCAATGAGCAGTTCTTC. The encoded protein is CASSEGLAAINEQFF.

This clone was detected a few times. This rearrangement joins TRBV7-6 to TRBJ2-5; possible D gene TRBD2, 5 bases. With 6 bases removed from V and 1 base from J, the gap between germline ends came to 15 bases. The CDR3 is 15 residues long. Germline values: CDR1 SGHVS, CDR2 FNYEAQ. CDR3 DNA: TGTGCCAGCAGTTTTCACGGGGTCCGCCAAGAGACCCAGTACTTC. The encoded protein is CASSFHGVRQETQYF.

This chain uses TRBV5-4 with TRBJ2-3; 9 bases match TRBD2. Germline trimming cut 3 bases from V and 3 bases from J; bases unmatched to any gene: 8. Germline CDR1 reads SGHNT; CDR2 reads YYREEE (reference sequence). The CDR3 contains 16 residues. In DNA form, the CDR3 reads TGTGCCAGCAGCTGGTATAGCGGGAGTGAAACAGATACGCAGTATTTT. It yields the protein CASSWYSGSETDTQYF. The complete variable domain, with remaining parts taken from reference TRBV5-4 and TRBJ2-3, reads ETGVTQSPTHLIKTRGQQVTLRCSSQSGHNTVSWYQQALGQGPQFIFQYYREEENGRGNFPPRFSGLQFPNYSSELNVNALELDDSALYLCASSWYSGSETDTQYFGPGTRLTVL.